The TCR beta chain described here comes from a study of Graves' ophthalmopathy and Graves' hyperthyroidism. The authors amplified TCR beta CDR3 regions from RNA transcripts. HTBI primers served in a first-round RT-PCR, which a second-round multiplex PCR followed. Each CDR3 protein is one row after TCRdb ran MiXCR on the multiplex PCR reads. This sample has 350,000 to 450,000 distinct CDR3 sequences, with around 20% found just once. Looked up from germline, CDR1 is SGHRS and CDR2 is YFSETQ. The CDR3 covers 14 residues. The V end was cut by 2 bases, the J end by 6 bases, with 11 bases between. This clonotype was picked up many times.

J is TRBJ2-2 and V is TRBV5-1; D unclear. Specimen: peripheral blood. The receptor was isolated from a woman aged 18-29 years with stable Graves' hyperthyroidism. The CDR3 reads CASSFRSAAGELFF. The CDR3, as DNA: TGCGCCAGCAGCTTTCGTAGTGCAGCCGGGGAGCTGTTTTTT.